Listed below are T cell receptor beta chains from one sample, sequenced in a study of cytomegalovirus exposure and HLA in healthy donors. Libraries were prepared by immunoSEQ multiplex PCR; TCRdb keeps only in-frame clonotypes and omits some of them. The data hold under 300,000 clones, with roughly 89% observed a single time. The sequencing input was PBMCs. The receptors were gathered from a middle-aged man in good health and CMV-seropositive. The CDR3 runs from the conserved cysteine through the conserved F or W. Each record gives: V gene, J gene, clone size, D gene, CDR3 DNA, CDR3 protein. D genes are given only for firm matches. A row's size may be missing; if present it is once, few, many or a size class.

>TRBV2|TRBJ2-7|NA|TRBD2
TGTGCCAGCAGCCAGGGACTAGCGGGAGGGCCTAGTTCCTACGAGCAGTACTTC
CASSQGLAGGPSSYEQYF
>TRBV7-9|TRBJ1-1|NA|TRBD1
TGTGCCAGCAGCGCGACAGGGGTGAACACTGAAGCTTTCTTT
CASSATGVNTEAFF
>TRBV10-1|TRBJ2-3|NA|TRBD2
TGCGCCAGCAGTGAACTGGGGCGACTAGCGATCTGCACAGATACGCAGTATTTT
CASSELGRLAICTDTQYF
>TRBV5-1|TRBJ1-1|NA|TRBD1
TGCGCCAGCCATAAAGCGGTGGGACAGGCCCTATCCACTGAAGCTTTCTTT
CASHKAVGQALSTEAFF
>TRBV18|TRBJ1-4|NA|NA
TGTGCCAGCTCACCGGGGCAGGTTTCAGAAAAACTGTTTTTT
CASSPGQVSEKLFF
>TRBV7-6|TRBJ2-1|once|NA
TGTGCCAGCAGCCCAACAGGGTACAATGAGCAGTTCTTC
CASSPTGYNEQFF
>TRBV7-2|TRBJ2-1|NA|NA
TGTGCCAGCAGCTTCGGGGGCTCCTACAATGAGCAGTTCTTC
CASSFGGSYNEQFF
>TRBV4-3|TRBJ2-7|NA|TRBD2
TGCGCCAGCAGCCAACGGGCTAGCGGAACCTACGAGCAGTACTTC
CASSQRASGTYEQYF
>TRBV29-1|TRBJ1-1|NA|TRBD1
TGCAGCGTTACAGGGGTAGGTTACACTGAAGCTTTCTTT
CSVTGVGYTEAFF
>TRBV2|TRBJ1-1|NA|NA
TGTGCCAGCAGTGAAGGAGATATGGACTCGGTTGAAGCTTTCTTT
CASSEGDMDSVEAFF
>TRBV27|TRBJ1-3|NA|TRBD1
TGTGCCAGCAGTTTATCGACAGGGGCTGGAAACACCATATATTTT
CASSLSTGAGNTIYF
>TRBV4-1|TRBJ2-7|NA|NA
TGCACCAGCAGCCAAGGGCGGTCCTACGAGCAGTACTTC
CTSSQGRSYEQYF
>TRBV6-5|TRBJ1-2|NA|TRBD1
TGTGCCAGCACCGAGCGGGACAGGGTCCCGTATGGCTACACCTTC
CASTERDRVPYGYTF
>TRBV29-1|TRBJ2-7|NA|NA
TGCAGCGGTGGCGGGGCAGAGACTTACGAGCAGTACTTC
CSGGGAETYEQYF
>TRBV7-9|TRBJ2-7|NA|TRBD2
TGTGCCAGCAGCTTAGTTTGGGGGACTAGCGGCTACTACGAGCAGTACTTC
CASSLVWGTSGYYEQYF
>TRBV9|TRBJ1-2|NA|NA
TGTGCCAGCAGCGTAGAGGGGAGGCCTTATGGCTACACCTTC
CASSVEGRPYGYTF
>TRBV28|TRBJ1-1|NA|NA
TGTGCCAGCAGTTTATTAGGGGGTGGACAGCTTGAAGCTTTCTTT
CASSLLGGGQLEAFF
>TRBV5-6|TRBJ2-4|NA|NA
TGTGCCAGCAGCCCCTCTCCGGTAGCCAAAAACATTCAGTACTTC
CASSPSPVAKNIQYF
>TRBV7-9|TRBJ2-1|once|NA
TGTGCCAGCAGCTCTAGAAACAATGAGCAGTTCTTC
CASSSRNNEQFF
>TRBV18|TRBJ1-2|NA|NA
TGTGCCAGCTCACCAGGGCCCGTTAATGGCTACACCTTC
CASSPGPVNGYTF
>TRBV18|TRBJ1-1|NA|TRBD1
TGTGCCAGCTCACCACAGGGGGCCGGGACTGAAGCTTTCTTT
CASSPQGAGTEAFF
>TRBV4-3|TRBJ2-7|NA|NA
TGCGCCAGCAGCTCTGGGAGGTCTAGCGCCCACGAGCAGTACTTC
CASSSGRSSAHEQYF
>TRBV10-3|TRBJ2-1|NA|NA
TGTGCCATCAGTGAGTCACAGGGCCCCTACAATGAGCAGTTCTTC
CAISESQGPYNEQFF
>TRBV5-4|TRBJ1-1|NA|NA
TGTGCCAGCAGCTCCGGAAACAGGAACACTGAAGCTTTCTTT
CASSSGNRNTEAFF
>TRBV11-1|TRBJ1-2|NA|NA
TGTGCCAGCAGCTTAGAGGGAGTGGGCTACACCTTC
CASSLEGVGYTF
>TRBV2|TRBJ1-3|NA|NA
TGTGCCAGCAGTGAGTTACAGGACCGTCGGAACACCATATATTTT
CASSELQDRRNTIYF
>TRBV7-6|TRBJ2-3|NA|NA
TGTGCCAGCAGCTTAGCCGGGACGGGAGTATCAGATACGCAGTATTTT
CASSLAGTGVSDTQYF
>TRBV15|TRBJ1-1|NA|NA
TGTGCCACCAGCATAATCAACACTGAAGCTTTCTTT
CATSIINTEAFF
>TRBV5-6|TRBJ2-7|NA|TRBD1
TGTGCCAGCAGTCAGGGACAGGGGGTGGACGAGCAGTACTTC
CASSQGQGVDEQYF
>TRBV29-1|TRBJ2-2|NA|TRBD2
TGCAGCGTTGTGCCGACTAGCGCGAACACCGGGGAGCTGTTTTTT
CSVVPTSANTGELFF
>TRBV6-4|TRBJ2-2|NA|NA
TGTGCCAGCAGTAGGGAGAGCACCGGGGAGCTGTTTTTT
CASSRESTGELFF
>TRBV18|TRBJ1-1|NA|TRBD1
TGTGCCAGCTCACCGGGGACAGGGGGCTGGACTGAAGCTTTCTTT
CASSPGTGGWTEAFF
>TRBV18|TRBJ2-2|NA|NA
TGTGCCAGCTCACCACCTACGCGGGGGAACACCGGGGAGCTGTTTTTT
CASSPPTRGNTGELFF
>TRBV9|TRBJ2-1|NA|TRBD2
TGTGCCAGCACCCCCTCACGGGAGGGCAATGAGCAGTTCTTC
CASTPSREGNEQFF
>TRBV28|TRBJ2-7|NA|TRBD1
TGTGCCAGCAGTTCGCTGGGACAGGACTACGAGCAGTACTTC
CASSSLGQDYEQYF
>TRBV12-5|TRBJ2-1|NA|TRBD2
TGTGCTAGTGGACACTTGCCCGGGACTAGCGCGAACAACCAGGGCTACAATGAGCAGTTCTTC
CASGHLPGTSANNQGYNEQFF
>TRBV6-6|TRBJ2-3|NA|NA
TGTGCCAGCAGTTACCTCCGGGAGTCTGGCTCGGATACGCAGTATTTT
CASSYLRESGSDTQYF
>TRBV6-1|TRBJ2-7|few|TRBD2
TGTGCCAGCAGTCCAGGACTAGCGGTCTCCTACGAGCAGTACTTC
CASSPGLAVSYEQYF
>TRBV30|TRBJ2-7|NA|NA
TGTGCCTGGGGGCACGTAGGGGATCTCTACGAGCAGTACTTC
CAWGHVGDLYEQYF
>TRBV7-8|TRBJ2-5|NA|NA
TGTGCCAGCAGCTTAGTGTCGGCAGGGGGGGAGACCCAGTACTTC
CASSLVSAGGETQYF
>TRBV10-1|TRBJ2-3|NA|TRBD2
TGCGCCAGACGGGGGGGCCGGGAGGCGAGCACAGATACGCAGTATTTT
CARRGGREASTDTQYF
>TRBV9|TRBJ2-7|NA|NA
TGTGCCAGCAGCGTAGGTCGACAAGACGAGCAGTACTTC
CASSVGRQDEQYF
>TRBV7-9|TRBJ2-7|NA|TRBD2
TGTTCCAGCAGCTTATTAGCGGGAGGATCCTACGAGCAGTACTTC
CSSSLLAGGSYEQYF
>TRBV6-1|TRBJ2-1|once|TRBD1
TGTGCCAGCAGTGAAGGGACAGGGGGTTACAATGAGCAGTTCTTC
CASSEGTGGYNEQFF
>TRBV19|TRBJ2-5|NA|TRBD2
TGTGCCTTTAGCGGGAGATCGCGGGAGACCCAGTACTTC
CAFSGRSRETQYF
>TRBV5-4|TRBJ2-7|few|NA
TGTGCCAGCAGCTTGGGGCAGGTCACCTACGAGCAGTACTTC
CASSLGQVTYEQYF
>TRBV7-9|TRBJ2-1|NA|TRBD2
TGTTCCAGCAGCTTAGATTTAGCGGGAGACCCTTTCGGTGAGCAGTTCTTC
CSSSLDLAGDPFGEQFF
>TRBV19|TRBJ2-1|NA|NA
TGTGCCAGTAGTGGGGACACCAACTACAATGAGCAGTTCTTC
CASSGDTNYNEQFF
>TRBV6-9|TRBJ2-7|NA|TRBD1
TGTGCCACCTGGACAGGGACAAGCGAGCAGTACTTC
CATWTGTSEQYF
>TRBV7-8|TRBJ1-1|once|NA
TGTGCCAGCGGTACTTCGACAGGGAACACTGAAGCTTTCTTT
CASGTSTGNTEAFF
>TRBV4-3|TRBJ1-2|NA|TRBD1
TGCGCCAGCAGCGAGGGACAGGGGGCCCATGTAAACTATGGCTACACCTTC
CASSEGQGAHVNYGYTF
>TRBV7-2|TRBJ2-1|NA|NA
TGTGCCAGCAGCGTACAGGGCGCCCTAATAGGCAATGAGCAGTTCTTC
CASSVQGALIGNEQFF
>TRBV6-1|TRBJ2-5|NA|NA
TGTGCCAGCAGCTTTGGCAGGCAAGAGACCCAGTACTTC
CASSFGRQETQYF
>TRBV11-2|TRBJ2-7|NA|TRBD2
TGTGCCAGCAGCTTGGGACTAGCGGGAGAAAACGAGCAGTACTTC
CASSLGLAGENEQYF